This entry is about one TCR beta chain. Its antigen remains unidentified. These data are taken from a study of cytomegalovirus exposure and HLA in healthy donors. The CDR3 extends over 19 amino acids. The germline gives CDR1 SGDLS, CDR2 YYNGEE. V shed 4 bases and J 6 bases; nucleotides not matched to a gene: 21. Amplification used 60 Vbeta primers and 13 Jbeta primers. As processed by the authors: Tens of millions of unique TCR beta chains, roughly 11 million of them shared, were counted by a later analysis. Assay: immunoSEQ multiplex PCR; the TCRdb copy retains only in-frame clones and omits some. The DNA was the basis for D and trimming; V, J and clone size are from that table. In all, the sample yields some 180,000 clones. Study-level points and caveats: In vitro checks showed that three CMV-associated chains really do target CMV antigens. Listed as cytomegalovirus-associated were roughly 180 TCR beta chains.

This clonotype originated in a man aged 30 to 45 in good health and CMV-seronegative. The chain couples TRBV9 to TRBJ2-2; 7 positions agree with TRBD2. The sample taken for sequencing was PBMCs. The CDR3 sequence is CASSSSPGLINWGSGELFF. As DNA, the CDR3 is TGTGCCAGCAGCTCATCCCCGGGACTAATTAATTGGGGCTCCGGGGAGCTGTTTTTT.